Listed below are T cell receptor beta chains from one sample, sequenced in a study of blood T cell repertoires in COVID-19. The repertoire was sequenced with immunoSEQ multiplex PCR; TCRdb's copy has only in-frame clones and lacks some. The sample has around 370,000 clones, about nine tenths seen once. The source material was peripheral blood. These receptors were obtained from a woman aged 70-85 years with COVID-19, enrolled during active disease. CDR3s include the opening cysteine and the closing phenylalanine or tryptophan. A D gene is named only where the DNA matches it firmly. A clone size is listed for some rows: how often the clone was seen (once, few, many), or a class if it is expanded.

TRBJ1-6 . . TRBV10-3 TGTGCCATCAGTGGCGGGACGGATAATTCACCCCTCCACTTT CAISGGTDNSPLHF
TRBJ1-5 . . TRBV3-1/TRBV3-2 TGTGCCAGCAGCCAAGGAGAGGCCAGTCAGAGCAATCAGCCCCAGCATTTT CASSQGEASQSNQPQHF
TRBJ2-1 . . TRBV5-1 TGCGCCAGCAGCTTGGGAGGGAGCTCCTACAATGAGCAGTTCTTC CASSLGGSSYNEQFF
TRBJ1-2 TRBD1 . TRBV5-1 TGCGCCAGCAGTCGGACAGGGGGCGGTAATCCTGGCTACACCTTC CASSRTGGGNPGYTF
TRBJ1-1 . . TRBV19 TGTGCCAGTACCGCACCCGGACAGCTGCGCACTGAAGCTTTCTTT CASTAPGQLRTEAFF
TRBJ1-6 . . TRBV6-6 TGTGCCAGCAGTTACGGGGGGACGACAAAGGACCCCCTCCACTTT CASSYGGTTKDPLHF
TRBJ2-1 TRBD2 . TRBV11-2 TGTGCCAGCAGCAAGACTAGCGGGGCCGGGGATGAGCAGTTCTTC CASSKTSGAGDEQFF
TRBJ1-5 . few TRBV2 TGTGCCAGCAGCGTAACAGGGCCGAATCAGCCCCAGCATTTT CASSVTGPNQPQHF
TRBJ1-2 TRBD1 . TRBV7-9 TGTGCCAGCAGCTTAGATAATACAGGGGTATATGGCTACACCTTC CASSLDNTGVYGYTF
TRBJ1-1 . . TRBV7-3 TGTGCCAGCAGTTTACAGGGTGGAGATGAAGCTTTCTTT CASSLQGGDEAFF
TRBJ1-4 TRBD1 . TRBV7-2 TGTGCCAGCAGCCCCGGGACAGGGGCCGAAAAACTGTTTTTT CASSPGTGAEKLFF
TRBJ1-4 TRBD1 . TRBV11-2 TGTGCCAGCAGCCTCTGGACAGGAAATGAAAAACTGTTTTTT CASSLWTGNEKLFF
TRBJ1-6 . . TRBV5-1 TGCGCCAGCAGCTCAGAGGGACTTAAGTCACCCCTCCACTTT CASSSEGLKSPLHF
TRBJ2-7 TRBD1 . TRBV27 TGTGCCAGCGCCGGGACAGGGACTTCCTACGAGCAGTACTTC CASAGTGTSYEQYF
TRBJ2-5 . . TRBV24-1 TGTGCCACCAGTGAGGCGGGGCGGGAGACCCAGTACTTC CATSEAGRETQYF
TRBJ2-1 . . TRBV6-6 TGTGCCAGCGCGTCCCGGGTACCCAATGAGCAGTTCTTC CASASRVPNEQFF